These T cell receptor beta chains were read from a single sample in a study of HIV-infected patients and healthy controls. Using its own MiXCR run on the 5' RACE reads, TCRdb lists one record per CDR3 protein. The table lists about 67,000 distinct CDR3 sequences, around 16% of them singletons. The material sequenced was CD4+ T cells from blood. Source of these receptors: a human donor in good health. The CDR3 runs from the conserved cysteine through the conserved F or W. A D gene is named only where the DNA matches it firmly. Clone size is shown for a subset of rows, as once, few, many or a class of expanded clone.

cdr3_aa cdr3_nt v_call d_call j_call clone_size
CASSLGGGDTDTQYF TGTGCCAGCAGCTTAGGCGGGGGCGACACAGATACGCAGTATTTT TRBV7-9 - TRBJ2-3 -
CSARVHPGTSLNTGELFF TGCAGTGCTAGAGTTCACCCCGGGACTAGTCTTAACACCGGGGAGCTGTTTTTT TRBV20-1 TRBD2 TRBJ2-2 few
CASSTTRKTQYF TGTGCCAGCAGCACAACCCGGAAGACCCAGTACTTC TRBV6-2/TRBV6-3 - TRBJ2-5 -
CASSYSAYEQYF TGTGCCAGCAGTTACAGCGCCTACGAGCAGTACTTC TRBV6-2/TRBV6-3 - TRBJ2-7 -
CASSQDSSGLAGGDEQFF TGTGCCAGCAGCCAAGATAGTTCTGGACTAGCGGGAGGGGATGAGCAGTTCTTC TRBV14 TRBD2 TRBJ2-1 -
CASSARQGTYEQYF TGTGCCAGCAGCGCCCGACAGGGTACCTACGAGCAGTACTTC TRBV21-1 - TRBJ2-7 few
CASSLGHANTEAFF TGTGCCAGCAGCTTAGGACACGCGAACACTGAAGCTTTCTTT TRBV7-9 - TRBJ1-1 -
CSALGQSSGANVLTF TGCAGTGCCTTGGGACAGAGCTCTGGGGCCAACGTCCTGACTTTC TRBV20-1 TRBD1 TRBJ2-6 many
CAGRGQAAQYF TGTGCCGGGAGGGGACAGGCGGCGCAGTATTTT TRBV30 - TRBJ2-3 few
CASSYPRGAGNTEAFF TGTGCCAGCAGTTATCCCAGAGGGGCGGGGAACACTGAAGCTTTCTTT TRBV7-8 - TRBJ1-1 -
CASSPPELLDTQYF TGTGCCAGCAGCCCTCCTGAGCTCCTCGATACGCAGTATTTT TRBV3-1 - TRBJ2-3 few
CSAREKGGWEKLFF TGCAGTGCTAGAGAAAAAGGGGGTTGGGAAAAACTGTTTTTT TRBV20-1 - TRBJ1-4 few
CASSLDRAAEQYF TGTGCCAGCAGCTTGGACAGGGCAGCCGAGCAGTACTTC TRBV13 TRBD1 TRBJ2-7 -
CASINGDRALVETQYF TGTGCCAGCATCAACGGGGACAGGGCTCTAGTAGAGACCCAGTACTTC TRBV6-6 TRBD1 TRBJ2-5 -
CASRTTTGELFF TGTGCCAGCAGAACCACTACCGGGGAGCTGTTTTTT TRBV7-7 - TRBJ2-2 few
CASTTQGSTDTQYF TGTGCCAGCACCACTCAGGGATCCACAGATACGCAGTATTTT TRBV2 - TRBJ2-3 -
CSASLGGPNTGELFF TGCAGTGCTTCCCTAGGGGGCCCGAACACCGGGGAGCTGTTTTTT TRBV20-1 TRBD1 TRBJ2-2 -
CASSLLGLAGTPSTDTQYF TGTGCCAGTAGTTTGCTGGGACTAGCGGGAACCCCTAGCACAGATACGCAGTATTTT TRBV19 TRBD2 TRBJ2-3 -
CASSIQGRVGYTF TGTGCCAGCAGTATACAGGGACGGGTGGGCTACACCTTC TRBV28 - TRBJ1-2 -
CASSQDVGGGSPLHF TGTGCCAGCAGCCAAGATGTGGGGGGTGGTTCACCCCTCCACTTT TRBV14 - TRBJ1-6 -